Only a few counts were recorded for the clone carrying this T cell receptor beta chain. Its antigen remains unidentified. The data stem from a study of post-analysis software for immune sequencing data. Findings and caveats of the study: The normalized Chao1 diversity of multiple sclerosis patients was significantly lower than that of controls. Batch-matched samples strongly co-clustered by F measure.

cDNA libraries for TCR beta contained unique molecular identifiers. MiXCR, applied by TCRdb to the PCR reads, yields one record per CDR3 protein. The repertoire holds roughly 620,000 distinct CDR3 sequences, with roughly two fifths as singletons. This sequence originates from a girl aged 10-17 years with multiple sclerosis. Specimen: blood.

The CDR3 region is CASSQTGLYGYTF. The DNA of the CDR3 is TGTGCCAGCAGCCAAACAGGGCTCTATGGCTACACCTTC. The genes are TRBV7-8 and TRBJ1-2; a weak D match, TRBD1 (6 bases). Germline CDR1 SGHVS, CDR2 FQNEAQ. The V gene lost 5 bases and the J gene lost 4 bases, with 11 bases spanning the gap. The CDR3 loop spans 13 amino acids.